The clone carrying this TCR beta chain appeared a few times. The antigen remains unidentified. The sample is drawn from a study of OX40 agonist ivuxolimab in advanced cancers. Study as a whole: The dose of intravenous ivuxolimab that patients received every 2 weeks ranged from 0.01 to 10 mg/kg. Cohort: more than 75% men, mean age about 60, aged roughly 23 to 79.

Overall study findings and caveats: Patients with a partial response at 0.1-3.0 mg/kg had among the lowest clonal expansion.

The table came from immunoSEQ multiplex PCR; TCRdb's copy has only in-frame clones and leaves some out. This sample carries fewer than 70,000 clones, around 90% of them seen once, and the ten largest clones take about 0.77%. The CDR3 is 15 amino acids. The germline CDR1 and CDR2 sequences are MNHEY and SMNVEV (reference sequence). The V end was cut by 6 bases, the J end by 4 bases, with 18 bases between. The V and J genes are TRBV27 and TRBJ1-1, with TRBD1 as a possible D gene (6 bases). The sequence was collected from an adult with an advanced solid tumor such as melanoma, head and neck, liver or kidney cancer. Here the sequenced sample was CD4+ or CD8+ T cells sorted from blood, taken in a trial of the OX40 agonist ivuxolimab. CDR3 nucleotide sequence: TGTGCCAGCAGCCAATCGGGGGGGCGAAGCACTGAAGCTTTCTTT. This gives the protein CASSQSGGRSTEAFF.